Listed below are T cell receptor beta chains from one sample, sequenced in a study of blood T cell repertoires in COVID-19. Profiled with immunoSEQ multiplex PCR; TCRdb holds only in-frame clones, not every one. The sample records some 200,000 clones, about 88% being singletons. Material for sequencing was peripheral blood. These receptors all come from a man in his fifties who had recovered from COVID-19. Both conserved end residues are part of each CDR3. A D gene is named only where the DNA matches it firmly. The size entry is marked missing in some rows and otherwise reads once, few, many or a size class.

V: TRBV7-6
J: TRBJ2-7
size: -
D: TRBD2
DNA: TGTGCCAGCAGCTTAGCTAGGGCTAGCGGGAGCGGCGAGCAGTACTTC
CDR3: CASSLARASGSGEQYF

V: TRBV19
J: TRBJ2-6
size: -
D: TRBD1
DNA: TGTGCCAGTAGTACCTCGGGACAGGCGACTGGGGCCAACGTCCTGACTTTC
CDR3: CASSTSGQATGANVLTF

V: TRBV28
J: TRBJ1-1
size: once
D: TRBD1
DNA: TGTGCCAGCAGTTCCCTGACAGGGGGAGGAACTGAAGCTTTCTTT
CDR3: CASSSLTGGGTEAFF

V: TRBV28
J: TRBJ1-4
size: once
D: TRBD1
DNA: TGTGCCAGCAGTTTAGTGGGACAGGGGTTGACTAATGAAAAACTGTTTTTT
CDR3: CASSLVGQGLTNEKLFF

V: TRBV2
J: TRBJ1-1
size: -
D: -
DNA: TGTGCCAGCAGTGTTTTACAAATGAACACTGAAGCTTTCTTT
CDR3: CASSVLQMNTEAFF

V: TRBV28
J: TRBJ2-5
size: -
D: TRBD2
DNA: TGTGCCAGCAGTGTCCACCTTGCGGGGGGGGAGACCCAGTACTTC
CDR3: CASSVHLAGGETQYF

V: TRBV6-5
J: TRBJ2-7
size: -
D: TRBD1
DNA: TGTGCCAGCAGTCCCGGGACAGGCGCCTCCTACGAGCAGTACTTC
CDR3: CASSPGTGASYEQYF

V: TRBV5-4
J: TRBJ2-1
size: -
D: -
DNA: TGTGCCAGCAGCTTCGGACTCAGAGAGGAGCAGTTCTTC
CDR3: CASSFGLREEQFF

V: TRBV5-1
J: TRBJ2-2
size: -
D: TRBD2
DNA: TGCGCCAGCAGCCCCCTTCCACTAGCGGGAGGGCCACGAACCGGGGAGCTGTTTTTT
CDR3: CASSPLPLAGGPRTGELFF

V: TRBV15
J: TRBJ2-2
size: -
D: -
DNA: TGTGCCACCAGCAGAGGGGAGGGGGACACCGGGGAGCTGTTTTTT
CDR3: CATSRGEGDTGELFF

V: TRBV6-5
J: TRBJ2-4
size: -
D: -
DNA: TGTGCCACCCGGGAGTTAGCCAAAAACATTCAGTACTTC
CDR3: CATRELAKNIQYF

V: TRBV2
J: TRBJ1-3
size: -
D: -
DNA: TGTGCCAGCAGTGAAATCGGGGGTGGCACCATATATTTT
CDR3: CASSEIGGGTIYF

V: TRBV29-1
J: TRBJ2-7
size: -
D: -
DNA: TGCAGCGTTACCTCCCGGGACTGGAGCTCCTACGAGCAGTACTTC
CDR3: CSVTSRDWSSYEQYF

V: TRBV7-9
J: TRBJ2-7
size: -
D: TRBD1
DNA: TGTGCCAGCAGCTGGGAGACAGGGTACGAGCAGTACTTC
CDR3: CASSWETGYEQYF

V: TRBV10-1
J: TRBJ1-4
size: few
D: TRBD1
DNA: TGCGCCAGCAGCCCGGGACAGAATGAAAAACTGTTTTTT
CDR3: CASSPGQNEKLFF

V: TRBV5-1
J: TRBJ2-2
size: once
D: TRBD1
DNA: TGCGCCAGCAGCTTAGGGACAGCCAACACCGGGGAGCTGTTTTTT
CDR3: CASSLGTANTGELFF

V: TRBV20-1
J: TRBJ1-5
size: -
D: -
DNA: TGCAGTGCTAGTGACAGGTTAAGGCCCCAGCATTTT
CDR3: CSASDRLRPQHF

V: TRBV12-5
J: TRBJ2-3
size: once
D: -
DNA: TGTGCTAGTGGTTTGGCAGGAACAGATACGCAGTATTTT
CDR3: CASGLAGTDTQYF

V: TRBV28
J: TRBJ2-1
size: once
D: -
DNA: TGTGCCAGCACCCCAACGACTAGGGTGTCCAATGAGCAGTTCTTC
CDR3: CASTPTTRVSNEQFF

V: TRBV28
J: TRBJ2-4
size: -
D: TRBD1
DNA: TGTGCCAGCAGTTCCCCCTCGCGGGGACAGGGGGCATCCCTTCAGTACTTC
CDR3: CASSSPSRGQGASLQYF

V: TRBV6-5
J: TRBJ2-1
size: -
D: -
DNA: TGTGCCAGCAGTTACAATGGTCGGGTAGAGCAGTTCTTC
CDR3: CASSYNGRVEQFF

V: TRBV5-1
J: TRBJ2-2
size: -
D: TRBD2
DNA: TGCGCCAGCAGCTTACTCCTAGCGGGCGACCTGAACACCGGGGAGCTGTTTTTT
CDR3: CASSLLLAGDLNTGELFF